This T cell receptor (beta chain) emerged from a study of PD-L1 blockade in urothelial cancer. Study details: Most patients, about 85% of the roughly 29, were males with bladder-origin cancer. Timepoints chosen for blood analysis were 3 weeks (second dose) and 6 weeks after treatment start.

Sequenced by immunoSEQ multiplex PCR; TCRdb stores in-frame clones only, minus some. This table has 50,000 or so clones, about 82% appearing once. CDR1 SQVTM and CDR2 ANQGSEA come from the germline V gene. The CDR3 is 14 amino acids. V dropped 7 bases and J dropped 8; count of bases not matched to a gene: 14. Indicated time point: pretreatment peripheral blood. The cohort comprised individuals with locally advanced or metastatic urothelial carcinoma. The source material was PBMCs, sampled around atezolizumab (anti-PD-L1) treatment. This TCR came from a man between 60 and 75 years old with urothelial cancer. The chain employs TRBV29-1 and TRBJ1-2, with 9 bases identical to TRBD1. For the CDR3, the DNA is TGCAGCGCCACTACTCCGGGACAGGGCTACGGCTACACCTTC. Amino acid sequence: CSATTPGQGYGYTF.